The 8 T cell receptor beta chains reported below all come from one sample, sequenced in a study of technical replicates of blood from several donors. TCRdb keeps only in-frame clones here, not all; method: immunoSEQ multiplex PCR. The sample has over 85,000 clones, about 96% seen once. Sequencing used T cells isolated from PBMCs. The receptors stem from a human donor in good health.

V is TRBV19 and J is TRBJ2-5, with TRBD1 identical over 7 bases. This CDR3 is 12 amino acids long. Germline CDR1 and CDR2: LNHDA and SQIVND (reference sequence). V was clipped by 7 bases and J by 5 bases; unmatched bases: 4. Here the CDR3 DNA reads TGTGCCAGTAAGGGGGCCGCGGAGACCCAGTACTTC. Amino acids: CASKGAAETQYF.

The chain has TRBV5-1 and TRBJ2-1; TRBD2 might be the D (5 bases). V lost 3 bases to trimming and J lost 2 bases, with 6 bases between them. CDR1 SGHRS and CDR2 YFSETQ come from the germline V gene. The CDR3 runs to 13 residues. This CDR3 reads CASSSGAYNEQFF. The CDR3 coding sequence is TGCGCCAGCAGCTCCGGGGCCTACAATGAGCAGTTCTTC.

The gene calls are TRBV25-1 and TRBJ1-2; no definite D call. Germline loops: CDR1 MGHDK, CDR2 SYGVNS. Trimming left V 1 base short and J 2 bases short, with 11 bases between. The CDR3 is 15 amino acids. CDR3 amino acids: CASSEFVGGNYGYTF. DNA for the CDR3: TGTGCCAGCAGTGAATTTGTAGGAGGGAACTATGGCTACACCTTC.

This clone was recorded once. The gene calls are TRBV5-6 and TRBJ2-4; the match to TRBD2 covers 8 bases. Trimming removed 1 base from V and 5 bases from J; junction bases left unmatched: 5. CDR3 size: 15 residues. In germline, CDR1 is SGHDT, CDR2 YYEEEE. DNA for the CDR3: TGTGCCAGCAGCTTGAGCGGGAGAAAGGAAAACATTCAGTACTTC. This sequence encodes CASSLSGRKENIQYF.

This chain uses TRBV13 with TRBJ2-3; a possible D gene is TRBD2 (5 bases). Germline V lookup: CDR1 PRHDT, CDR2 FYEKMQ (reference sequence). Trimming left V 2 bases short and J 0 bases short, with 9 bases between. The CDR3 length is 15 residues. The CDR3 coding sequence is TGTGCCAGCAGCTTATTCCGGACTAGCACAGATACGCAGTATTTT. Protein sequence: CASSLFRTSTDTQYF.

The genes are TRBV9 and TRBJ2-2, with no clear D. V lost 0 bases and J 2 bases, leaving 11 bases between the germline ends. This CDR3 has 16 amino acids. The germline gives CDR1 SGDLS, CDR2 YYNGEE. CDR3 in amino acids: CASSVGGRSNTGELFF. CDR3 sequence (DNA): TGTGCCAGCAGCGTAGGCGGCAGATCAAACACCGGGGAGCTGTTTTTT.

This rearrangement joins TRBV6-4 to TRBJ2-1; D might be TRBD2 (6 bases). The V and J ends lost 2 bases and 9 bases respectively, with 14 bases between them. Germline lookup yields CDR1 MRHNA and CDR2 SNTAGT. This CDR3 comprises 14 residues. The CDR3 here is CASSDVSGVGEQFF. CDR3 DNA: TGTGCCAGCAGTGACGTGTCGGGAGTAGGTGAGCAGTTCTTC.

V usage is TRBV5-1 and J usage is TRBJ2-7; 7 bases are a match to TRBD2. V lost 0 bases, J lost 6 bases, and 0 bases stayed unmatched. CDR3 length: 12 amino acids. Germline V CDR1 and CDR2: SGHRS, YFSETQ. The CDR3 is CASSLAGGEQYF. Here the CDR3 DNA reads TGCGCCAGCAGCTTGGCGGGGGGCGAGCAGTACTTC.